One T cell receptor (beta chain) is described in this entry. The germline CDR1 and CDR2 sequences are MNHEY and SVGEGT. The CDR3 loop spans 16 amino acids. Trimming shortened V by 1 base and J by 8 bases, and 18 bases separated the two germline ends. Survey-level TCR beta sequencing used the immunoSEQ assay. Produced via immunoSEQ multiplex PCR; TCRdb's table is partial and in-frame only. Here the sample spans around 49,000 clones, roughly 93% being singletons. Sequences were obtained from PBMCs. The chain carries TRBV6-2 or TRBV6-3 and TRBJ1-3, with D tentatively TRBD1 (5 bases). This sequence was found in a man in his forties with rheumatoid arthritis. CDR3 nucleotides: TGTGCCAGCAGTTACTGGGGCAGCTCCACCGGGGACACCATATATTTT. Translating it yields CASSYWGSSTGDTIYF.